Below, 18 T cell receptor beta chains from the same sample are listed, as sequenced in a study of regulatory T cells in long-lasting Graves disease. Time point here: newly diagnosed GD, antithyroid drugs for less than 3 months. RNA isolated from PBMCs was used to make the TCR library. Construction of TCR beta libraries relied on iRepertoire HTBI primers and on Arm-PCR targeting CDR3 regions. Using its own MiXCR run on the multiplex PCR reads, TCRdb lists one record per CDR3 protein. The data show about 330,000 distinct CDR3 sequences, about 16% seen once. This sample was also put to use in a study of T cells in Graves' hyperthyroidism and ophthalmopathy.

This sample comprised peripheral blood mononuclear cells (PBMCs), obtained at new diagnosis, from a patient treated with antithyroid drugs. Receptor source: a woman aged 18-30 years with Graves disease.

This clonotype was recorded at least ten times. The chain combines TRBV3-1 with TRBJ2-7, with TRBD2 as a possible D gene (6 bases). Trimming took off 4 bases at V and 1 base at J, with 14 bases between the two ends. This CDR3 is 15 amino acids long. The germline gives CDR1 LGHDT, CDR2 YNNKEL (reference sequence). CDR3 DNA sequence: TGTGCCAGCAGCCGGAAGGCTAGCGAGTCCTACGAGCAGTACTTC. Translating it yields CASSRKASESYEQYF.

At least ten counts were recorded for this clonotype. This rearrangement joins TRBV20-1 to TRBJ2-7; tentatively, D is TRBD1 (6 bases). Trimming took off 6 bases at V and 0 bases at J, with 9 bases between the two ends. CDR1 DFQATT and CDR2 SNEGSKA come from the germline V gene (reference sequence). The length of the CDR3 is 12 residues. The CDR3 nucleotides read TGCAGTGCCAGGGGCAACTCCTACGAGCAGTACTTC. This sequence encodes CSARGNSYEQYF.

This clonotype came up many times. This chain uses TRBV27 with TRBJ2-7; D possibly uses TRBD1 or TRBD2 (5 bases each). Trimming left V 6 bases short and J 4 bases short, with 16 bases between. The CDR3 covers 14 residues. Germline CDR1 reads MNHEY; CDR2 reads SMNVEV (reference sequence). As DNA, the CDR3 is TGTGCCAGCAGCCTTAATTGGGGGTTATACGAGCAGTACTTC. Translation gives CASSLNWGLYEQYF.

The chain recombines TRBV29-1 with TRBJ1-1; D is possibly TRBD1 (5 bases). The CDR3 spans 13 residues. V lost 7 bases to trimming and J lost 5 bases, with 17 bases between them. Germline V gene sequence: CDR1 SQVTM, CDR2 ANQGSEA. CDR3 in DNA: TGCAGCGCTCCGACCCGGAGGGGAACTGAAGCTTTCTTT. Translated, it gives CSAPTRRGTEAFF.

There are a few counts of this clonotype. The V call is TRBV20-1, the J call TRBJ2-5; D unclear. The germline V gene has CDR1 DFQATT and CDR2 SNEGSKA (reference sequence). Trimming shortened V by 6 bases and J by 4 bases, and 15 bases separated the two germline ends. This CDR3 spans 13 amino acids. The CDR3 loop reads CSAAPLVGETQYF. In DNA form, the CDR3 reads TGCAGTGCGGCCCCCCTAGTGGGAGAGACCCAGTACTTC.

In this sample, this clonotype turned up many times. The J gene is TRBJ1-1, the V gene TRBV5-1; D gene uncertain. This CDR3 region has 13 residues. V was cut by 9 bases and J by 5 bases, with 17 bases left in between. Per germline, CDR1 SGHRS and CDR2 YFSETQ. CDR3: CATSPGGSTEAFF. CDR3 in DNA: TGCGCCACCTCGCCTGGAGGTAGTACTGAAGCTTTCTTT. The variable domain in full, completed from reference TRBV5-1 and TRBJ1-1, reads KAGVTQTPRYLIKTRGQQVTLSCSPISGHRSVSWYQQTPGQGLQFLFEYFSETQRNKGNFPGRFSGRQFSNSRSEMNVSTLELGDSALYLCATSPGGSTEAFFGQGTRLTVV.

The rearrangement links TRBV9 to TRBJ1-2; TRBD1 matches 8 bases. Germline V gene data show CDR1 as SGDLS and CDR2 as YYNGEE. The junction had 8 bases not matched to a gene; V was cut back by 0 bases and J by 4 bases. The CDR3 spans 16 residues. The CDR3 DNA follows: TGTGCCAGCAGCGTAGAAACAGGGGGAAGGAGCTATGGCTACACCTTC. Translation: CASSVETGGRSYGYTF.

This clonotype was seen many times. V usage is TRBV5-1 and J usage is TRBJ1-1; maybe TRBD1 (5 bases). The CDR3 loop spans 14 amino acids. Germline V gives CDR1 SGHRS, CDR2 YFSETQ. V was pared by 7 bases and J by 0 bases, with 13 bases between. The CDR3: CASSHDSLNTEAFF. The CDR3 DNA reads TGCGCCAGCTCACACGACAGCTTGAACACTGAAGCTTTCTTT.

Only a few counts were recorded for this clonotype. The genes are TRBV6-5 and TRBJ1-1; perhaps TRBD1 as D (5 bases). This CDR3 region has 13 residues. Per the germline V gene, CDR1 is MNHEY and CDR2 is SVGAGI. The V end was cut by 2 bases, the J end by 3 bases, with 7 bases between. CDR3 bases: TGTGCCAGCAGTTACGGGACGCACACTGAAGCTTTCTTT. It is translated as CASSYGTHTEAFF.

This clonotype was detected only a few times. The CDR3 is CASSLSGGSGDTQYF. CDR3 nucleotides: TGTGCCAGCAGCTTGAGCGGGGGCAGTGGAGATACGCAGTATTTT. J is TRBJ2-3 and V is TRBV7-3, with 8 nucleotides matching TRBD2. Germline V lookup: CDR1 SGHTA, CDR2 FQGTGA. The CDR3 extends over 15 amino acids. The J segment lost 5 bases and the V segment lost 3 bases, leaving 7 bases of the junction unmatched.

This clonotype has at least ten counts. The junction departs from the called germline gene at one end, perhaps through a read error. This sequence joins TRBV28 and TRBJ2-1; TRBD1 agrees at 8 bases. The CDR3 totals 15 residues. The germline CDR1 and CDR2 sequences are MDHEN and SYDVKM. CDR3 coding DNA: TGTGCCAGCAGCTTATTAGCAGGGGGCCACAATGAGCAGTTCTTC. It codes for CASSLLAGGHNEQFF. Together with reference TRBV28 and TRBJ2-1, the CDR3 gives the full variable domain: DVKVTQSSRYLVKRTGEKVFLECVQDMDHENMFWYRQDPGLGLRLIYFSYDVKMKEKGDIPEGYSVSREKKERFSLILESASTNQTSMYLCASSLLAGGHNEQFFGPGTRLTVL.

The rearrangement joins TRBV25-1 to TRBJ1-2; 9 bases line up with TRBD1. The ends lost 8 bases at V and 3 bases at J; junction bases unmatched: 10. The germline gives CDR1 MGHDK, CDR2 SYGVNS. CDR3 size: 15 residues. The CDR3 region is CASHPGTGLHYGYTF. The CDR3 DNA reads as TGTGCCAGCCATCCTGGGACAGGGTTACACTATGGCTACACCTTC.

In its sample, this clonotype was seen a few times. The genes are TRBV6-2 or TRBV6-3 and TRBJ2-7; D remains unclear. V lost 2 bases and J lost 7, with 6 bases in between. The CDR3 has 11 amino acids. CDR1 is MNHEY, CDR2 SVGEGT, per germline. As DNA, the CDR3 is TGTGCCAGCAGTTACCCCCCGGAGCAGTACTTC. It is translated as CASSYPPEQYF.

The chain employs TRBV12-3 or TRBV12-4 and TRBJ2-4, with no clear D. V was pared by 5 bases and J by 9 bases, with 14 bases between. The CDR3 has 13 amino acids. The DNA for the CDR3 is TGTGCCAGCAGTATAATCGGCGATAGCATTCAGTACTTC. As protein: CASSIIGDSIQYF.

This clonotype was picked up a small number of times. V is TRBV9 and J is TRBJ1-1; perhaps TRBD1 as D (6 bases). Germline V gene sequence: CDR1 SGDLS, CDR2 YYNGEE. Between the trimmed V and J ends, which lost 3 bases and 2 bases, there was a span of 17 bases. The CDR3 consists of 16 residues. The CDR3 spells CASSAKIQGRNTEAFF. DNA for the CDR3: TGTGCCAGCAGCGCCAAAATTCAGGGGCGTAACACTGAAGCTTTCTTT.

This clonotype was detected ten times or more. The chain links TRBV18 to TRBJ1-2, with a weak D call TRBD1 (5 bases). Germline CDR1 is KGHSH and CDR2 is LQKENI. The CDR3 extends over 15 amino acids. Trimming cost V 6 bases and J 2 bases, with 16 bases left between them. CDR3 nucleotide sequence: TGTGCCAGCTCCCCTTCGCATGGGGGGAACTATGGCTACACCTTC. Encoded protein: CASSPSHGGNYGYTF.

Comments on this clonotype: A much larger clonotype is one base distant, so this may be a read error. V and J are TRBV12-3 or TRBV12-4 and TRBJ1-2; a possible D gene is TRBD1 (5 bases). Trimming shortened V by 6 bases and J by 4 bases, and 12 bases separated the two germline ends. The CDR3 totals 13 residues. The CDR3 DNA reads TGTGCCAGCAGACCCGAGACAGCCTATGGCTACACCTTC. Protein product: CASRPETAYGYTF.

This clonotype was seen more than once but under ten times. A much larger clone differs from this one at a single base, so this may be a read error. V is TRBV5-1 and J is TRBJ2-1; the D gene is possibly TRBD1 (6 bases). The CDR3 covers 15 residues. Germline V CDR1 and CDR2: SGHRS, YFSETQ. The CDR3, as DNA: TGCGCCAGCGCCAGAGGCACGAGCCGAGAGGGGGAGCGGTTCTTC. It specifies CASARGTSREGERFF.